This T cell receptor (beta chain) comes out of a study of blood T cells in healthy people across ages. Study-wide background: Template switching captured about one barcoded beta molecule per two T cells.

The second PCR ran about 6 to 11 cycles with a sample-barcoded 5' primer and J-beta primers. TCRdb re-analysed the 5' RACE reads in MiXCR, keeping a single row per CDR3 protein. The sample holds some 860,000 distinct CDR3 sequences; just over 55% are singletons and the top ten take under 30%. Aged roughly 6 to 100, donors were systemically healthy Caucasians from Russia. The sequence derives from a man aged 35-49 years in good health. Sample: blood.

The CDR3 DNA sequence: TGTGCCACCAGCAGAGATCGAGGCCCAGAAGAGACCCAGTACTTC. Its protein product is CATSRDRGPEETQYF. The V call is TRBV15, the J call TRBJ2-5; D is uncertain. This CDR3 is built from 15 residues. Trimming removed 0 bases from V and 3 bases from J, with 11 bases in between. Looked up from germline, CDR1 is LNHNV and CDR2 is YYDKDF (reference sequence).